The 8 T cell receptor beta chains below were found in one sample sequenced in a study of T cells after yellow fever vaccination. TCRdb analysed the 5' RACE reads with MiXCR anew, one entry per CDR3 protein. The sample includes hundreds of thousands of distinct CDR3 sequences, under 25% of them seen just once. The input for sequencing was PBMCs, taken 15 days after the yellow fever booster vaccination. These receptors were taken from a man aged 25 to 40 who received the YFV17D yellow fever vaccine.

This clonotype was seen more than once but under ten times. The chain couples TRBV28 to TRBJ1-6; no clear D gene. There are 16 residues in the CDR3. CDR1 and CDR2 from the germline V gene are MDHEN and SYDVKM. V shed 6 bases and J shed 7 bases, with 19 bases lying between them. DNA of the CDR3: TGTGCCAGCAGCGGTGGGTGGAATTTGGAGAATTCACCCCTCCACTTT. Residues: CASSGGWNLENSPLHF.

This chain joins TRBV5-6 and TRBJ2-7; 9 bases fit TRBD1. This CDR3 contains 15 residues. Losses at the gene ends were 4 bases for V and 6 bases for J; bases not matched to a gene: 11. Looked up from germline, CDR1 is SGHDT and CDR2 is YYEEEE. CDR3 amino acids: CASSPGNRGHREQYF. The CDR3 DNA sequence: TGTGCCAGCAGCCCCGGGAACAGGGGGCATCGCGAGCAGTACTTC.

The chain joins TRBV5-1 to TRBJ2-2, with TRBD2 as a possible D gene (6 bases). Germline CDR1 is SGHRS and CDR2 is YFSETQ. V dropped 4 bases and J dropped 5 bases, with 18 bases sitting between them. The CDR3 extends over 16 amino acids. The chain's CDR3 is CASSHQRSGGTGELFF. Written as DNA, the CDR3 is TGCGCCAGCAGCCACCAGCGAAGTGGGGGGACCGGGGAGCTGTTTTTT. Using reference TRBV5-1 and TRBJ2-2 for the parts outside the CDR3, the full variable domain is KAGVTQTPRYLIKTRGQQVTLSCSPISGHRSVSWYQQTPGQGLQFLFEYFSETQRNKGNFPGRFSGRQFSNSRSEMNVSTLELGDSALYLCASSHQRSGGTGELFFGEGSRLTVL.

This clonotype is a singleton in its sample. In DNA form, the CDR3 reads TGTGCCAGCAGCTTAAAGGCCGGGAGTGGACCCGATACGCAGTATTTT. Translating it yields CASSLKAGSGPDTQYF. This chain connects TRBV7-3 to TRBJ2-3; a possible D gene is TRBD2 (6 bases). The V and J ends lost 1 base and 6 bases respectively, with 17 bases between them. This CDR3 is built from 16 residues. Germline lookup yields CDR1 SGHTA and CDR2 FQGTGA.

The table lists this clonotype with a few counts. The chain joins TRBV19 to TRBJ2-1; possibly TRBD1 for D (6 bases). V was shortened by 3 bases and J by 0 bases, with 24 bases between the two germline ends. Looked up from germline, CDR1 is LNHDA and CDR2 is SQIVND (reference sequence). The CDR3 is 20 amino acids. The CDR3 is CASSIGGEGGRNFSYNEQFF. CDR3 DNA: TGTGCCAGTAGTATTGGGGGCGAGGGCGGCCGTAACTTCTCCTACAATGAGCAGTTCTTC.

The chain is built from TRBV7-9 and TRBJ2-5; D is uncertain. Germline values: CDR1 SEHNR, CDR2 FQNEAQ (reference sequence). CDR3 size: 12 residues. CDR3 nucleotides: TGTGGGGCAGGAGCCGGCCAAGAGACCCAGTACTTC. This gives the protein CGAGAGQETQYF.

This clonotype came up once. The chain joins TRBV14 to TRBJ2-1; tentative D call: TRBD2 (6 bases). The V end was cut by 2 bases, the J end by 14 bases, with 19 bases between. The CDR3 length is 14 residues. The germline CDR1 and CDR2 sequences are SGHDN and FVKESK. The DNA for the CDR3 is TGTGCCAGCAGCCAATTTTCGGATTCGGGACTTGAGTTCTTC. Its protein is CASSQFSDSGLEFF.

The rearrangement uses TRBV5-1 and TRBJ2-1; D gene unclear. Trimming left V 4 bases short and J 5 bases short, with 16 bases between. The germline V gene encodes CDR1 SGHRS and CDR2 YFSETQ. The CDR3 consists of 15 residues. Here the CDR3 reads CASSPLPDANNEQFF. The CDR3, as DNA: TGCGCCAGCAGCCCACTACCGGACGCCAACAATGAGCAGTTCTTC.